This TCR beta chain is from a study of blood T cell repertoires in COVID-19 (dated by TCRdb to 2020 to 2022). About the study as a whole: The collaborator samples originated in the United States, Italy and Spain and spanned the acute and convalescent phases of COVID-19. The prospective study material was composed of cDNA or gDNA derived from T cells, B-cell-depleted T cells, or PBMCs. Subjects who had been exposed to COVID-19, were actively infected with it, or had recovered from it provided the deeply sampled blood TCRbeta repertoires that made up the dataset. The repertoires were released in a freely available public database intended as a resource for research on the immune response to SARS-CoV-2. The samples were drawn from two sources: the first 160 participants of the ongoing ImmuneRACE study, and some 1,300 subjects contributed by 6 global collaborators. The sample metadata nearly always contained a de-identified subject ID, COVID-19 status, age in years and sex. Where HLA class I and class II types were available, the types were taken from metadata supplied by the sample provider, not from assay-based typing. Summary of the overall study and its limitations: The amount of clinical and demographic metadata varied by source and participant and was provided uncurated.

Whole blood was collected in K2EDTA tubes by collaborating institutions according to the institutions' own protocols. Collaborator samples were shipped for TCRbeta analysis as frozen whole blood, isolated PBMCs, or DNA extracted from either sample type. TCRbeta CDR3 regions were amplified from genomic DNA using the immunoSEQ Assay, a bias-controlled multiplex PCR. On the study's bioinformatics: The number of nucleated cells in each sample was estimated from the amplification of reference gene primers within the assay. To quantify the absolute abundance of each unique TCRbeta CDR3 rearrangement, sequence reads were collapsed and filtered. Productive Simpson clonality was computed per sample as the square root of Simpson's diversity index over productive rearrangements. Not all clones reach the TCRdb copy of this immuneACCESS table, which keeps in-frame sequences only. Checked studies attribute under half of the gap to unresolved V genes and leave the rest unexplained. V and J calls and clone size are given by that table; D and trimming were obtained from the DNA. The sample table lists about 98,000 clones, more than 70% of them with a count of one. The ten largest clones take up roughly 25% of the sample.

Via the germline V gene (reference sequence), CDR1 is MNHEY and CDR2 SMNVEV. The CDR3 measures 17 amino acids from cysteine to phenylalanine. Of the read, only the CDR3 DNA is kept; its 51 bases are in frame from base 1. Trimmed from V: 6 bases; trimmed from J: 5 bases; junction bases lacking a gene match: 17. For this clone: Its antigen is still unknown. Per-nucleotide qualities are absent, and no much larger clonotype sits a single base away.

The source is an older man with acute or convalescent COVID-19. The chain is assembled from TRBV27 and TRBJ1-1; 8 bases in the middle match TRBD1. The sequenced material came from peripheral blood. The nucleotide sequence reads TGTGCCAGCAGAACGAACTACAGGGGGTGGGAGAGGACTGAAGCTTTCTTT. It specifies CASRTNYRGWERTEAFF.